This is a list of T cell receptor beta chains from one sample in a study of T cell changes during pregnancy in multiple sclerosis. The table came from immunoSEQ multiplex PCR; TCRdb's copy has only in-frame clones and leaves some out. The repertoire holds approximately 69,000 clones, with around 90% as singletons. Here the sequenced sample was CD4+ T cells from peripheral blood mononuclear cells, taken in the third trimester of pregnancy. The receptors come from a female donor in good health, enrolled as a control in a pregnancy study. Each CDR3 is given with its conserved first and last residue. The order of the fields is J gene, V gene, D gene, clone size, CDR3 protein, CDR3 DNA. The D gene is left open where the match is weak. Clone size is stated in some rows and not others, as once, few, many or a class when expanded.

TRBJ1-1 | TRBV6-6 | - | - | CASSYSGNGEAEAFF | TGTGCCAGCAGTTACTCGGGGAATGGGGAGGCTGAAGCTTTCTTT
TRBJ1-1 | TRBV5-6 | - | - | CASSLAGYEAFF | TGTGCCAGCAGCTTGGCAGGGTATGAAGCTTTCTTT
TRBJ1-4 | TRBV5-4 | - | - | CASKTEVGGSNEKLFF | TGTGCCAGCAAGACAGAGGTTGGAGGGTCTAATGAAAAACTGTTTTTT
TRBJ1-2 | TRBV11-2 | - | - | CASSLGEGRDF | TGTGCCAGCAGCTTAGGGGAGGGAAGGGACTTC
TRBJ1-2 | TRBV7-9 | - | - | CASSFGGGKVYGYTF | TGTGCCAGCAGCTTCGGGGGGGGGAAAGTCTATGGCTACACCTTC
TRBJ2-7 | TRBV4-3 | TRBD1 | - | CASSTGTGRSEQYF | TGCGCCAGCAGTACCGGGACAGGGCGGTCCGAGCAGTACTTC
TRBJ2-7 | TRBV6-6 | TRBD1 | few | CASSPDTGQGSYEQYF | TGTGCCAGCAGCCCTGATACGGGACAGGGCTCCTACGAGCAGTACTTC
TRBJ2-1 | TRBV7-7 | TRBD1 | once | CASSLGLPGQGNNEQFF | TGTGCTAGCAGCTTAGGTCTACCGGGACAGGGAAACAATGAGCAGTTCTTC
TRBJ1-1 | TRBV6-5 | - | - | CASSYSGGVTEAFF | TGTGCCAGCAGTTACTCGGGGGGTGTCACTGAAGCTTTCTTT
TRBJ1-1 | TRBV5-4 | TRBD1 | - | CASSLAPTGQAKRAFF | TGTGCCAGCAGCTTGGCCCCTACAGGACAGGCTAAAAGAGCTTTCTTT
TRBJ2-7 | TRBV19 | - | - | CASSTGQGGYEQYF | TGTGCCAGTAGTACGGGGCAGGGGGGCTACGAGCAGTACTTC
TRBJ1-2 | TRBV4-2 | - | - | CASSQERTQNGYTF | TGTGCCAGCAGCCAAGAAAGGACACAGAATGGCTACACCTTC
TRBJ1-2 | TRBV2 | TRBD1 | once | CASSGVGQGYGYTF | TGTGCCAGCAGTGGAGTGGGACAGGGCTATGGCTACACCTTC
TRBJ2-3 | TRBV9 | TRBD2 | - | CASSVAIAGGADTQYF | TGTGCCAGCAGCGTAGCTATAGCGGGGGGGGCAGATACGCAGTATTTT
TRBJ1-2 | TRBV9 | - | - | CASSVEGGLNGYTF | TGTGCCAGCAGCGTAGAGGGGGGGCTAAATGGCTACACCTTC
TRBJ2-2 | TRBV11-3 | TRBD1 | - | CASSSDRGLTGELFF | TGTGCCAGCAGCTCGGACAGGGGGCTCACCGGGGAGCTGTTTTTT
TRBJ1-6 | TRBV7-9 | - | - | CASSLATGGGSPLHF | TGTGCCAGCAGCTTAGCGACCGGTGGGGGGTCACCCCTCCACTTT
TRBJ2-3 | TRBV19 | TRBD2 | - | CASTTRTSGGGDTQYF | TGTGCCAGTACCACCCGGACTAGCGGGGGTGGAGATACGCAGTATTTT
TRBJ1-1 | TRBV29-1 | - | - | CSTTLGDTEAFF | TGCAGCACCACGCTTGGAGACACTGAAGCTTTCTTT
TRBJ2-2 | TRBV10-3 | TRBD1 | once | CAISSSDRYTGELFF | TGTGCCATCAGTTCCTCGGACAGGTACACCGGGGAGCTGTTTTTT
TRBJ2-7 | TRBV7-2 | - | - | CASSTYVAYEQYF | TGTGCCAGCAGCACCTATGTCGCCTACGAGCAGTACTTC
TRBJ1-1 | TRBV18 | - | - | CASSPPTTLGVEAFF | TGTGCCAGCTCACCACCTACAACGCTAGGGGTTGAAGCTTTCTTT
TRBJ2-5 | TRBV15 | TRBD2 | - | CATSRANLAMTGGTQYF | TGTGCCACCAGCAGAGCCAATCTCGCGATGACGGGAGGGACCCAGTACTTC
TRBJ1-2 | TRBV2 | TRBD1 | few | CASSTAIQGARGGYTF | TGTGCCAGCAGCACAGCGATACAGGGGGCGCGAGGTGGCTACACCTTC
TRBJ1-4 | TRBV5-4 | - | - | CASSLTGSTNEKLFF | TGTGCCAGCAGCTTGACAGGGAGCACTAATGAAAAACTGTTTTTT
TRBJ2-1 | TRBV5-1 | - | - | CASSLGSNNEQFF | TGCGCCAGCAGCTTGGGGTCTAACAATGAGCAGTTCTTC
TRBJ2-1 | TRBV30 | TRBD1 | - | CAWDGTGNLNEQFF | TGTGCCTGGGACGGGACAGGTAATTTGAATGAGCAGTTCTTC
TRBJ1-1 | TRBV27 | - | - | CASSLQGSGTEAFF | TGTGCCAGCAGTTTACAGGGGAGTGGGACTGAAGCTTTCTTT
TRBJ2-2 | TRBV29-1 | - | - | CTGGGNTGELFF | TGCACCGGGGGAGGGAACACCGGGGAGCTGTTTTTT
TRBJ1-1 | TRBV30 | - | - | CAWSGGWGTEAFF | TGTGCCTGGAGTGGGGGCTGGGGCACTGAAGCTTTCTTT
TRBJ1-1 | TRBV6-1 | - | - | CASSEEGIGTEAFF | TGTGCCAGCAGTGAAGAGGGGATAGGGACTGAAGCTTTCTTT